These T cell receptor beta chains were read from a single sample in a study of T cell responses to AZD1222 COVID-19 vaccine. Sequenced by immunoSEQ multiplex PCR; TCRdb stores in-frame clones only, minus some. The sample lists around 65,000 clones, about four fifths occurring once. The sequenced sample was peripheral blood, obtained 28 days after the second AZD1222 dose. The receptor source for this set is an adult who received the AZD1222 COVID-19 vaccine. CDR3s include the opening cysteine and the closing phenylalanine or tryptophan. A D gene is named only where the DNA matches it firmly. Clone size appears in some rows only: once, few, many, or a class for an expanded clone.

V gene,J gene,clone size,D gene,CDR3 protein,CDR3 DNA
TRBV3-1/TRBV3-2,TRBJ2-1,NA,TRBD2,CASSQVTTSGRFNEQFF,TGTGCCAGCAGCCAAGTGACGACTAGCGGGAGGTTCAATGAGCAGTTCTTC
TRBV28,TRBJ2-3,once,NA,CASSPPTEDGTDTQYF,TGTGCCAGCAGTCCTCCAACTGAGGACGGCACAGATACGCAGTATTTT
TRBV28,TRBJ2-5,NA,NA,CASSLPRETQYF,TGTGCCAGCAGTTTACCCCGGGAGACCCAGTACTTC
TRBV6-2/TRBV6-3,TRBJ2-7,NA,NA,CASSFPTGYSYEQYF,TGTGCCAGCAGTTTCCCGACAGGCTACTCCTACGAGCAGTACTTC
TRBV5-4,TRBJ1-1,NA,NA,CASSLVQATEAFF,TGTGCCAGCAGCTTGGTTCAGGCCACTGAAGCTTTCTTT
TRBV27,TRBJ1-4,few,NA,CASSFSTRQTPEKLFF,TGTGCCAGCAGCTTCTCCACGAGACAGACGCCAGAAAAACTGTTTTTT
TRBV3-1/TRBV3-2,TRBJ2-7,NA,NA,CASSQFRAEAPYEQYF,TGTGCCAGCAGCCAATTCAGGGCGGAAGCACCCTACGAGCAGTACTTC
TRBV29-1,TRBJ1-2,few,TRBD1,CSVETGQGYGYTF,TGCAGCGTTGAGACGGGACAGGGCTATGGCTACACCTTC
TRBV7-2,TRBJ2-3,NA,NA,CASSTRQSGADTQYF,TGTGCCAGCAGCACCAGACAGTCCGGGGCAGATACGCAGTATTTT
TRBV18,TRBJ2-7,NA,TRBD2,CASSPRTSGRLTISYEQYF,TGTGCCAGCTCACCGAGGACTAGCGGGAGGCTAACAATCTCCTACGAGCAGTACTTC
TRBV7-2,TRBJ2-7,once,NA,CASSRDGSPREQYF,TGTGCCAGCAGCAGGGACGGCTCTCCGAGGGAGCAGTACTTC
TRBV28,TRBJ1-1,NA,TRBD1,CASKISQGAGNTEAFF,TGTGCCAGCAAAATTAGCCAGGGGGCAGGGAACACTGAAGCTTTCTTT
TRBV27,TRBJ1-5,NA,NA,CASSLDSFSNQPQHF,TGTGCCAGCAGTTTAGACTCGTTTAGCAATCAGCCCCAGCATTTT
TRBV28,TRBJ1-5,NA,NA,CASSPTRIGAQPQHF,TGTGCCAGCAGCCCAACGCGGATAGGGGCTCAGCCCCAGCATTTT
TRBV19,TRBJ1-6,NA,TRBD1,CASSKPGQGASPLHF,TGTGCCAGTAGTAAGCCGGGACAGGGGGCTTCACCCCTCCACTTT